One T cell receptor (beta chain) is described in this entry. Germline-derived CDR1 and CDR2 are KGHDR and SFDVKD. CDR3 length equals 13 residues. Trimming took 0 bases from V and 14 from J; bases not matched to a gene: 6. Per the study methods: Amplification with reference gene primers provided the estimates of nucleated cell counts. Measured with immunoSEQ multiplex PCR; TCRdb has only the in-frame clones, and not every one. From that table come the V and J calls and clone size; the DNA was used to work out D and trimming. The sample holds around 270,000 clones, approximately 87% seen once. The sample is drawn from a study of blood T cell repertoires in COVID-19. On the study more broadly: Samples of COVID-19 (acute and convalescent) were obtained from the United States, Italy and Spain. The analysed material was cDNA or gDNA that came from T cells, B-cell-depleted T cells, or PBMCs.

The material sequenced was peripheral blood. The J gene is TRBJ2-3, the V gene TRBV24-1; 8 bases line up with TRBD1. The sequence derives from a woman in her forties or fifties with acute or convalescent COVID-19. In DNA, the CDR3 is TGTGCCACCAGTGATTTGATGTCGGACAGGGCGTATTTT. Encoded protein: CATSDLMSDRAYF.